These 29 T cell receptor beta chains originate from one sample sequenced in a study of shared clonotypes between healthy human individuals. The protocol was immunoSEQ multiplex PCR, while the TCRdb copy is restricted to in-frame clones and leaves out a portion. The table lists just over 2,000,000 clones, roughly 95% of them singletons, with roughly 1% in the top ten. Naive CD8 cells lacked CD45RO and underwent positive selection for CCR7, leaving out terminally differentiated effector memory CD45RA+ cells. Sequenced: naive CD8+ T cells sorted from blood. The receptors shown here come from a man aged 18 to 29 in good health.

This clone appeared a single time. The V and J genes are TRBV11-3 and TRBJ2-7; D unclear. CDR3 length: 13 amino acids. Trimming removed 6 bases at V and 3 bases at J, with 12 bases between. Germline-derived CDR1 and CDR2 are SGHNT and YENEEA. This chain's CDR3 is CASSLQLGYEQYF. In nucleotides, the CDR3 is TGTGCCAGCAGTCTCCAGTTGGGCTACGAGCAGTACTTC.

The gene calls are TRBV5-1 and TRBJ2-7; tentative D call: TRBD2 (6 bases). Trimming removed 7 bases at V and 1 base at J, with 12 bases between. Germline V gene sequence: CDR1 SGHRS, CDR2 YFSETQ. This CDR3 has 13 residues. The CDR3 coding sequence is TGCGCCAGCGGGCCTAGCGAGTCCTACGAGCAGTACTTC. This translates into CASGPSESYEQYF.

The rearrangement links TRBV29-1 to TRBJ2-1, with TRBD1 identical over 7 bases. Unmatched junction bases numbered 7, after V lost 4 bases and J lost 4 bases. Germline lookup yields CDR1 SQVTM and CDR2 ANQGSEA. The CDR3 covers 14 residues. Written as DNA, the CDR3 is TGCAGCGTTGGCCGGGACAGCCTTTACAATGAGCAGTTCTTC. This translates into CSVGRDSLYNEQFF.

In the case of this clone: Other DNA sequences in the sample encode the same CDR3. V usage is TRBV4-2 and J usage is TRBJ1-2; D not resolved. Germline V gene sequence: CDR1 LGHNA, CDR2 YNFKEQ. The CDR3 totals 11 residues. V lost 1 base and J 6 bases, leaving 3 bases between the germline ends. The chain's CDR3 is CASSQGDGYTF. The CDR3 coding sequence is TGTGCCAGCAGCCAAGGAGATGGCTACACCTTC.

V is TRBV9 and J is TRBJ2-2; 10 positions agree with TRBD2. V gave up 0 bases and J gave up 7 bases; unmatched junction bases: 6. Germline CDR1 SGDLS, CDR2 YYNGEE. This CDR3 is 16 amino acids long. CDR3 sequence reads: CASSVVAGGSDGELFF. CDR3 coding DNA: TGTGCCAGCAGCGTAGTAGCGGGAGGATCGGACGGGGAGCTGTTTTTT. The full variable domain, its missing parts supplied by reference TRBV9 and TRBJ2-2, is DSGVTQTPKHLITATGQRVTLRCSPRSGDLSVYWYQQSLDQGLQFLIQYYNGEERAKGNILERFSAQQFPDLHSELNLSSLELGDSALYFCASSVVAGGSDGELFFGEGSRLTVL.

The rearrangement links TRBV2 to TRBJ2-1, with 10 nucleotides matching TRBD2. Looked up from germline, CDR1 is SNHLY and CDR2 is FYNNEI. This CDR3 has 13 residues. Trimming at V came to 7 bases and at J to 3 bases, leaving 0 bases not matched to a gene. The CDR3 DNA reads TGTGCCAGCATAGCGGGAGGCTACAATGAGCAGTTCTTC. Amino acid sequence: CASIAGGYNEQFF.

Only one count was recorded for this clone. The V call is TRBV5-6, the J call TRBJ2-6, with TRBD2 identical over 16 bases. J was trimmed by 5 bases and V by 4 bases; bases with no gene match: 9. The germline V gene has CDR1 SGHDT and CDR2 YYEEEE. This CDR3 has 19 residues. The chain's CDR3 is CASSAGLAGGSFRANVLTF. The CDR3 DNA is TGTGCCAGCAGCGCGGGACTAGCGGGAGGGTCCTTCCGGGCCAACGTCCTGACTTTC.

The J gene is TRBJ2-7, the V gene TRBV27; TRBD1 matches 7 bases. Germline CDR1 and CDR2: MNHEY and SMNVEV (reference sequence). This CDR3 is 15 amino acids long. J lost 3 bases, V lost 0 bases, and 5 bases had no gene match. The CDR3 reads CASSLSTGVVYEQYF. The CDR3 nucleotides read TGTGCCAGCAGTTTATCTACAGGGGTGGTCTACGAGCAGTACTTC.

Comments on this clone: The identical CDR3 is also encoded by other nucleotide sequences in the sample. The V and J genes are TRBV4-1 and TRBJ2-7; D call uncertain. Trimming left V 2 bases short and J 2 bases short, with 7 bases between. The CDR3 has 13 amino acids. Germline assignment: CDR1 MGHRA and CDR2 YSYEKL. The CDR3 DNA reads as TGCGCCAGCAGCCAAAGCACAGCCTACGAGCAGTACTTC. Translated: CASSQSTAYEQYF.

The rearrangement uses TRBV30 and TRBJ1-1; D gene uncertain. The CDR3 runs to 17 residues. Trimming removed 0 bases from V and 1 base from J, with 18 bases in between. CDR1 and CDR2 from the germline V gene are GTSNPN and SVGIG (reference sequence). For the CDR3, the DNA is TGTGCCTGGAGTGTAACCCCGAAAGGACGGCCGAACACTGAAGCTTTCTTT. Translation: CAWSVTPKGRPNTEAFF.

This rearrangement joins TRBV9 to TRBJ2-2; D may be TRBD2 (6 bases). V lost 2 bases to trimming and J lost 2 bases, with 10 bases between them. From germline, CDR1 is SGDLS and CDR2 YYNGEE. CDR3 length: 15 amino acids. CDR3 in amino acids: CASSVGRRNTGELFF. The CDR3 DNA follows: TGTGCCAGCAGCGTGGGGAGGCGTAACACCGGGGAGCTGTTTTTT.

This sequence joins TRBV4-3 and TRBJ2-7, with D perhaps TRBD2 (6 bases). This CDR3 has 17 residues. V lost 3 bases and J lost 0, with 18 bases in between. The germline CDR1 and CDR2 sequences are LGHNA and YSLEER. The CDR3 reads CASSHAVEGAVSYEQYF. As DNA, the CDR3 is TGCGCCAGCAGCCACGCCGTGGAGGGTGCTGTCTCCTACGAGCAGTACTTC.

The rearrangement uses TRBV29-1 and TRBJ2-6; D is possibly TRBD1 (6 bases). The CDR3 contains 14 residues. Germline V gene lookup returns CDR1 SQVTM and CDR2 ANQGSEA. Between the trimmed V and J ends, which lost 3 bases and 3 bases, there was a span of 9 bases. The CDR3 nucleotides are TGCAGCGTTGATGGGGGCCATGGGGCCAACGTCCTGACTTTC. Protein sequence: CSVDGGHGANVLTF.

The J gene is TRBJ1-1, the V gene TRBV6-6; D is uncertain. This CDR3 has 15 amino acids. Germline V gene lookup returns CDR1 MNHNY and CDR2 SVGAGI (reference sequence). V gave up 0 bases and J gave up 4 bases, with 12 bases separating them. CDR3 residues: CASSYSFGGPTEAFF. The CDR3 DNA follows: TGTGCCAGCAGTTACTCGTTCGGTGGACCCACTGAAGCTTTCTTT.

The DNA of the CDR3 is TGCGCCAGCAGCCAAGGACTAGCGGGAGGGGTGGGCAATGAGCAGTTCTTC. Residues: CASSQGLAGGVGNEQFF. The chain joins TRBV4-3 to TRBJ2-1; 14 nucleotides match TRBD2. Looked up from germline, CDR1 is LGHNA and CDR2 is YSLEER. This CDR3 has 17 residues. V lost 1 base, J lost 6 bases, and 5 bases stayed unmatched.

This clone was counted only a few times. The genes are TRBV6-5 and TRBJ1-5; D call uncertain. V was pared by 6 bases and J by 7 bases, with 13 bases between. CDR3 length: 13 residues. Per germline, CDR1 MNHEY and CDR2 SVGAGI. Here the CDR3 reads CASSLGIGQPQHF. In DNA form, the CDR3 reads TGTGCCAGCAGCCTTGGGATCGGGCAGCCCCAGCATTTT.

The chain combines TRBV7-9 with TRBJ2-3; the match to TRBD2 covers 15 bases. The CDR3 is 16 residues long. The V gene end was trimmed by 5 bases and the J gene end by 8 bases; junction bases not matched to a gene: 8. Per the germline V gene, CDR1 is SEHNR and CDR2 is FQNEAQ (reference sequence). CDR3 sequence (DNA): TGTGCCAGCAGCCAAACGGGACTAGCGGGGGGCCTTACGCAGTATTTT. This codes for CASSQTGLAGGLTQYF.

The chain links TRBV4-2 to TRBJ1-5, with a tentative D call TRBD1 (5 bases). V was trimmed by 1 base and J by 3 bases, leaving 10 bases between them. Germline loops: CDR1 LGHNA, CDR2 YNFKEQ. This CDR3 comprises 15 residues. CDR3 residues: CASSQAPGTNQPQHF. In DNA form, the CDR3 reads TGTGCCAGCAGCCAAGCCCCAGGGACCAATCAGCCCCAGCATTTT.

CDR3 in DNA: TGTGCCAGTAGTATCGGGGAATCAAGAGGAGAGACCCAGTACTTC. Its protein is CASSIGESRGETQYF. The chain recombines TRBV19 with TRBJ2-5; tentatively, D is TRBD2 (5 bases). V gave up 3 bases and J gave up 4 bases, with 15 bases separating them. CDR1 and CDR2 (germline): LNHDA, SQIVND (reference sequence). The CDR3 is 15 residues long.

V and J are TRBV5-6 and TRBJ2-2, with D possibly being TRBD2 (5 bases). The germline gives CDR1 SGHDT, CDR2 YYEEEE. The CDR3 extends over 16 amino acids. Trimming took 2 bases from V and 5 from J, leaving 16 bases between them. The CDR3 spells CASSFRTELGTGELFF. As DNA, the CDR3 is TGTGCCAGCAGCTTTCGCACAGAACTAGGGACCGGGGAGCTGTTTTTT.

The chain employs TRBV6-6 and TRBJ1-1, with D perhaps TRBD1 (5 bases). CDR1 and CDR2 (germline): MNHNY, SVGAGI (reference sequence). The CDR3 is made up of 12 amino acids. Trimming cost V 5 bases and J 6 bases, with 10 bases left between them. CDR3 nucleotides: TGTGCCAGCAGTCCACGAGGGGCTGAAGCTTTCTTT. This translates into CASSPRGAEAFF.

The chain combines TRBV5-1 with TRBJ1-2; 9 nucleotides line up with TRBD1. This CDR3 has 14 residues. J lost 8 bases, V lost 4 bases, and 9 bases had no gene match. Germline CDR1 SGHRS, CDR2 YFSETQ. CDR3 residues: CASSPGQGFSGYTF. The CDR3 nucleotides are TGCGCCAGCAGCCCAGGACAGGGGTTTTCAGGCTACACCTTC.

The chain combines TRBV14 with TRBJ2-7; D perhaps matches TRBD1 (5 bases). V was shortened by 2 bases and J by 1 base, with 9 bases between the two germline ends. Per germline, CDR1 SGHDN and CDR2 FVKESK. CDR3 length: 14 residues. The CDR3 loop reads CASSQSDSSYEQYF. The CDR3 nucleotides read TGTGCCAGCAGCCAATCAGACAGTTCCTACGAGCAGTACTTC.

This rearrangement joins TRBV4-1 to TRBJ2-1, with 7 bases aligning to TRBD2. CDR3 length: 15 residues. V was pared by 6 bases and J by 6 bases, with 11 bases of the junction left unmatched. The germline V gene has CDR1 MGHRA and CDR2 YSYEKL. The CDR3 DNA sequence: TGCGCCAGCAGTTCGGGCGCGGGAGTATCCAATGAGCAGTTCTTC. It codes for CASSSGAGVSNEQFF.

The chain uses TRBV7-9 and TRBJ2-7, with D possibly being TRBD1 (6 bases). The CDR3 loop spans 15 amino acids. V gave up 1 base and J gave up 3 bases, with 13 bases separating them. Germline CDR1 SEHNR, CDR2 FQNEAQ (reference sequence). The CDR3 sequence: CASSLGGLAFYEQYF. The CDR3 bases are TGTGCCAGCAGCTTAGGGGGGCTTGCCTTCTACGAGCAGTACTTC.

The chain has TRBV5-4 and TRBJ2-5, with TRBD1 as a possible D gene (6 bases). Trimming took 3 bases from V and 5 from J, leaving 20 bases between them. CDR1 and CDR2 from the germline V gene are SGHNT and YYREEE (reference sequence). The CDR3 is 16 residues long. This CDR3 is CASSSPRDTYEETQYF. The CDR3 DNA follows: TGTGCCAGCAGCTCTCCCCGGGACACCTATGAGGAGACCCAGTACTTC.

The chain is built from TRBV27 and TRBJ2-3; D is unclear. This CDR3 is 13 amino acids long. V lost 3 bases and J lost 0, with 4 bases in between. The germline gives CDR1 MNHEY, CDR2 SMNVEV (reference sequence). CDR3 amino acids: CASSFVSTDTQYF. CDR3 bases: TGTGCCAGCAGTTTCGTCAGCACAGATACGCAGTATTTT.

This chain uses TRBV5-1 with TRBJ2-7; 11 bases align to TRBD1. The CDR3 totals 15 residues. Trimming cost V 4 bases and J 3 bases; bases outside gene matches: 6. Germline CDR1 reads SGHRS; CDR2 reads YFSETQ. This CDR3 reads CASSVGQGAFYEQYF. CDR3 nucleotides: TGCGCCAGCAGCGTCGGACAGGGGGCGTTCTACGAGCAGTACTTC.

V and J are TRBV14 and TRBJ1-2; 9 bases agree with TRBD1. The germline CDR1 and CDR2 sequences are SGHDN and FVKESK. This CDR3 spans 16 amino acids. V dropped 4 bases and J dropped 4; count of bases not matched to a gene: 10. This CDR3 is CASSPGQGLGFYGYTF. The CDR3 coding sequence is TGTGCCAGCAGCCCGGGACAGGGATTAGGGTTCTATGGCTACACCTTC.